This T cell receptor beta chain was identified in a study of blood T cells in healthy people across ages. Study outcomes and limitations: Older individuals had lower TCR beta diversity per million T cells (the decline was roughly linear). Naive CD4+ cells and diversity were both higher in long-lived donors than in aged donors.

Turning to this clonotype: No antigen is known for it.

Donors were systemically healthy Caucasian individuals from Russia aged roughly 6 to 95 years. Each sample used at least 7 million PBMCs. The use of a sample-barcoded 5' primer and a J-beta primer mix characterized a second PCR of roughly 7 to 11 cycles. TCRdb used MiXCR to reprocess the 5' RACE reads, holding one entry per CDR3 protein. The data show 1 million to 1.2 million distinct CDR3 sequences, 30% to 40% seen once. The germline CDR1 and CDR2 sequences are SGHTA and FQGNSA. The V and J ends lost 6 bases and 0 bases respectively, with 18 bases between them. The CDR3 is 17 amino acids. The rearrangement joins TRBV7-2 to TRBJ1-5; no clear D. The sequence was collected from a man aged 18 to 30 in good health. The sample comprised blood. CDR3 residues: CASSARTDGYSNQPQHF. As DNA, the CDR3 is TGTGCCAGCAGTGCCCGGACTGACGGCTATAGCAATCAGCCCCAGCATTTT.